This T cell receptor (beta chain) comes out of a study of shared clonotypes between healthy human individuals (dated by TCRdb to between 2020 and 2021). Regarding the research as a whole: The cohort comprised two women and a few men aged 18 to 49 years. The study deeply sequenced blood TCR repertoires of 5 or 6 healthy adults to estimate repertoire size and the extent of clonotype sharing between individuals. Each donor's leukapheresis produced roughly between roughly 0.94 and 9.5 billion PBMCs. Per donor, three plates each were used for CD4 naive and CD4 memory, two for CD8 naive, and one for CD8 memory. To increase sequencing depth and limit assay-specific biases, TCR repertoire library preparation and sequencing were carried out by different laboratories using diverse techniques.

Using the deep immunoSEQ assay, multiplex PCR amplified TCR CDR3 regions from genomic DNA. For each cell subset, the extracted genomic DNA was distributed evenly across all wells of several immunoSEQ 96-well plates, and each plate served as one replicate. For sorted subsets, 150 to 250 ng of genomic DNA, equivalent to 25,000 to 35,000 T cell genomes, went into each replicate PCR. The purified libraries were quantified using a Qubit 3.0 fluorometer, sized with a Bioanalyzer 2100, and then quantified again using the KAPA Library Quantification kit. Every immunoSEQ 96-well plate was sequenced on a separate single-read 150-cycle Illumina NextSeq 550 flow cell. As for the original processing: Because the immunoSEQ output held only junctional sequences and lacked quality scores, the filtering could not match the filtering applied to full-length reads. To assign V/J genes and CDR3, sequences were annotated against IMGT germline references using PyIR, a Python wrapper for IgBLAST v1.9. Reads were filtered out if the reads had weak V/J assignments (E-value above 1e-6), no CDR3, stop codons, out-of-frame junctions, or ambiguous translated residues. A V3J clonotype was defined by an identical inferred V gene, J gene, and CDR3 amino acid sequence. Percentage overlap between repertoires was computed as shared unique clonotypes divided by the size of the smaller repertoire. Richness of each repertoire was evaluated using RTK rarefaction, the Chao1 estimator, and Recon v2.1 estimates of unobserved clonotypes. OLGA was used to compute generation probabilities for all TCRbeta clonotypes that the gDNA method yielded from a handful of donors. TCRdb provides this immuneACCESS table in a form limited to in-frame rearrangements. Some clones are lacking; in checked studies, under half of them reflect an unresolved V gene, and why the rest are absent is not known. That table furnishes V, J and clone size, whereas the DNA furnished D and trimming. The sample profile shows about 2.5 million clones; less than 95% of them were found once. Clones ranked in the top ten supply 0.37% of the sample.

Measured from the cysteine to the phenylalanine, the CDR3 is 15 residues long. Kept here is only the CDR3 DNA, which spans 45 bases and is read in frame from base 1. V has 4 bases trimmed and J has 5 bases trimmed; junction bases matching no gene number 8. The CDR1 and CDR2 encoded by the germline V gene are SGHDT and YYEEEE. This clone was picked up a small number of times. Which antigen it targets is not known. No base-level quality is on record; no much larger clone is a single base apart. The full study reports these points: Even with the large sequencing depth, rarefaction of the sorted-subset datasets indicated that sequencing was incomplete. Sampling was restricted to blood, and TCR repertoires in tissues likely differ from the TCR repertoires found in blood. Naive subsets generally had larger estimated clonotype richness than memory subsets. Compared with non-shared clonotypes, clonotypes shared by all four sorted-subset donors had higher generation probabilities. Across several donors, roughly 5.4% of naive CD4, over 3% of naive CD8, about 2% of memory CD4, and about 0.44% of memory CD8 clonotypes were shared. Pairwise subsampling led to the expectation that sequencing depth would affect the degree of clonotype sharing among donors. Because the study included only a small number of donors, the genetic and exposure-history diversity represented was limited.

Donors were healthy HIV-negative adults with no recently reported acute infections or vaccinations. All donors were Caucasian adults living in Nashville, Tennessee, USA. Magnetic negative selection was used to enrich CD4+ T cells, after which naive cells were positively selected on CD45RA and the negative fraction became the memory subset. After blood collection by leukapheresis, PBMCs were isolated using Ficoll-Histopaque density gradient centrifugation and then cryopreserved in the vapor phase of liquid nitrogen. Analytical flow cytometry was used to check the purity and quantity of every magnetically sorted T cell population. From each sorted fraction, genomic DNA was isolated and quantified by UV absorbance on a Nanodrop 2000c.

The chain is encoded by TRBV5-6 joined to TRBJ2-2; 7 central nucleotides agree with TRBD2. The receptor was derived from a man aged 18 to 30 in good health. Some clones in this sample may be carry-over from other donors' samples. The sequencing input was naive CD4+ T cells from PBMCs. Sample cell subset or site, as interpreted from the label and publication: CD45RA+ positively selected. Read as DNA, the sequence is TGTGCCAGCAGCGCGGGCCCCGGGGGGACCGGGGAGCTGTTTTTT. Translated, it reads CASSAGPGGTGELFF. When the CDR3 is completed using the reference TRBV5-6 and TRBJ2-2 genes on either side, the full variable domain is DAGVTQSPTHLIKTRGQQVTLRCSPKSGHDTVSWYQQALGQGPQFIFQYYEEEERQRGNFPDRFSGHQFPNYSSELNVNALLLGDSALYLCASSAGPGGTGELFFGEGSRLTVL.